The 26 T cell receptor beta chains given below trace back to one sample, sequenced in a study of cytomegalovirus exposure and HLA in healthy donors. Clones were sequenced by immunoSEQ multiplex PCR, and TCRdb holds only the in-frame ones, with some missing. In the table there are 150,000 to 200,000 clones, over 65% of which are singletons. The sample taken for sequencing was PBMCs. These receptors all come from a man aged 18 to 30 in good health and CMV-seropositive.

This rearrangement joins TRBV5-1 to TRBJ1-5; D is possibly TRBD1 (5 bases). The CDR3 length is 14 residues. Germline CDR1 SGHRS, CDR2 YFSETQ. V was trimmed by 1 base and J by 5 bases, leaving 10 bases between them. CDR3 residues: CASSLMGGDQPQHF. CDR3 coding DNA: TGCGCCAGCAGCTTGATGGGGGGAGATCAGCCCCAGCATTTT.

The chain joins TRBV15 to TRBJ2-1; 7 positions agree with TRBD1. J was trimmed by 3 bases and V by 5 bases; bases with no gene match: 4. This CDR3 contains 14 residues. CDR1 and CDR2 from the germline V gene are LNHNV and YYDKDF (reference sequence). The CDR3 spells CATSGRTGYNEQFF. CDR3 nucleotide sequence: TGTGCCACCAGCGGGCGGACAGGCTACAATGAGCAGTTCTTC.

The rearrangement joins TRBV27 to TRBJ2-7, with D perhaps TRBD2 (5 bases). Germline CDR1 is MNHEY and CDR2 is SMNVEV (reference sequence). The V end was cut by 5 bases, the J end by 2 bases, with 13 bases between. The CDR3 is made up of 14 amino acids. CDR3 DNA sequence: TGTGCCAGCAGTCTAACGGGGTCCGCCTACGAGCAGTACTTC. It yields the protein CASSLTGSAYEQYF.

Note on this clone: The sample holds other DNA sequences that translate to the same CDR3. This chain uses TRBV2 with TRBJ2-7, with D possibly TRBD1 on 6 matching bases. This CDR3 spans 12 amino acids. The germline V and J ends were trimmed by 6 bases and 2 bases, with 8 bases remaining between them. Per the germline V gene, CDR1 is SNHLY and CDR2 is FYNNEI. In DNA form, the CDR3 reads TGTGCCAGCAGGGACAGTCCCTACGAGCAGTACTTC. This encodes CASRDSPYEQYF.

J is TRBJ2-7 and V is TRBV6-6; D gene ambiguous. V was clipped by 2 bases and J by 2 bases, with 13 bases between them. Germline CDR1 and CDR2: MNHNY and SVGAGI (reference sequence). This CDR3 region has 15 residues. This CDR3 reads CASSYHEPMTYEQYF. CDR3 sequence (DNA): TGTGCCAGCAGTTACCACGAGCCAATGACCTACGAGCAGTACTTC.

This rearrangement joins TRBV5-1 to TRBJ2-7; the D is unclear. CDR3 length: 11 amino acids. The germline V gene encodes CDR1 SGHRS and CDR2 YFSETQ. V shed 3 bases and J shed 3 bases, with 4 bases lying between them. CDR3 in DNA: TGCGCCAGCAGCTCTTACTACGAGCAGTACTTC. Its protein product is CASSSYYEQYF.

The V and J genes are TRBV6-4 and TRBJ2-3; 7 nucleotides align to TRBD2. This CDR3 is built from 16 residues. Losses at the gene ends were 6 bases for V and 6 bases for J; bases not matched to a gene: 15. The V gene's germline CDR1 is MRHNA and CDR2 SNTAGT. The CDR3 nucleotides are TGTGCCAGCAGCGCTACCGGGACTACGAGGGCGGATACGCAGTATTTT. The encoded protein is CASSATGTTRADTQYF.

This chain uses TRBV10-3 with TRBJ2-7; no firm D call. This CDR3 is 12 amino acids long. Trimming left V 11 bases short and J 2 bases short, with 13 bases between. The germline gives CDR1 ENHRY, CDR2 SYGVKD. The CDR3 DNA sequence: TGTGCCTCCAATCCGAGCCCCTACGAGCAGTACTTC. Translating it yields CASNPSPYEQYF.

CDR3 sequence: CASSTLSTGANVLTF. In DNA, the CDR3 is TGTGCCAGCAGCACGCTCTCTACTGGGGCCAACGTCCTGACTTTC. The gene calls are TRBV7-6 and TRBJ2-6, with D unresolved. The V gene's germline CDR1 is SGHVS and CDR2 FNYEAQ. V gave up 5 bases and J gave up 2 bases, with 10 bases separating them. This CDR3 has 15 amino acids.

V gene TRBV27 combines with J gene TRBJ1-1, with a possible D match to TRBD1 (6 bases). CDR3 size: 14 residues. Trimming took off 2 bases at V and 0 bases at J, with 7 bases between the two ends. CDR1 and CDR2 from the germline V gene are MNHEY and SMNVEV (reference sequence). The CDR3, as DNA: TGTGCCAGCAGTTTACGGACAGTGAACACTGAAGCTTTCTTT. It is translated as CASSLRTVNTEAFF.

For the CDR3, the DNA is TGCGCCAGCACCCGCGGGGAAGACACTGAAGCTTTCTTT. Amino acid sequence: CASTRGEDTEAFF. The chain carries TRBV5-1 and TRBJ1-1; D unresolved. V was cut by 6 bases and J by 3 bases, with 12 bases left in between. Germline V gene sequence: CDR1 SGHRS, CDR2 YFSETQ. This CDR3 has 13 residues.

This sequence joins TRBV7-8 and TRBJ1-1, with 10 bases that match TRBD1. With V trimmed by 7 bases and J by 4 bases, 12 bases remained unmatched. The CDR3 spans 16 residues. Germline V lookup: CDR1 SGHVS, CDR2 FQNEAQ. The CDR3 loop is CASTLRRDRGATEAFF. CDR3 in DNA: TGTGCCAGCACCCTAAGGAGGGACAGGGGAGCCACTGAAGCTTTCTTT.

The chain couples TRBV9 to TRBJ2-5; a weak D match, TRBD2 (6 bases). The germline CDR1 and CDR2 sequences are SGDLS and YYNGEE. Trimming removed 0 bases from V and 5 bases from J, with 11 bases in between. CDR3 length: 14 residues. The CDR3 protein is CASSVEEGYETQYF. CDR3 nucleotide sequence: TGTGCCAGCAGCGTAGAGGAGGGGTACGAGACCCAGTACTTC.

The chain is built from TRBV5-4 and TRBJ1-2, with 9 bases matching TRBD1. The trim removed 5 bases at V and 2 bases at J, leaving 4 bases unmatched. CDR1 SGHNT and CDR2 YYREEE come from the germline V gene (reference sequence). CDR3 length: 14 amino acids. CDR3 DNA: TGTGCCAGCAGAAGGGACAGGGCGAACTATGGCTACACCTTC. As protein: CASRRDRANYGYTF.

This clone was detected only a few times. This chain joins TRBV9 and TRBJ1-2, with 8 nucleotides matching TRBD1. The trim removed 1 base at V and 8 bases at J, leaving 7 bases unmatched. The CDR3 extends over 14 amino acids. Germline CDR1 is SGDLS and CDR2 is YYNGEE. This CDR3 is CASSVFQGAGGYTF. The CDR3 nucleotides are TGTGCCAGCAGCGTATTCCAGGGGGCAGGGGGCTACACCTTC.

The chain has TRBV5-6 and TRBJ2-3, with D maybe TRBD1 (8 bases). Germline V lookup: CDR1 SGHDT, CDR2 YYEEEE. Deletions cut 3 bases from V and 6 bases from J, with 14 bases between. This CDR3 is 14 amino acids long. Written as DNA, the CDR3 is TGTGCCAGCAGCTCGGACAGGGAGGGCGATACGCAGTATTTT. Protein sequence: CASSSDREGDTQYF.

The V gene is TRBV6-1, the J gene TRBJ1-4; 8 bases map to TRBD1. The trim removed 3 bases at V and 7 bases at J, leaving 4 bases unmatched. In germline, CDR1 is MNHNS, CDR2 SASEGT. The CDR3 has 14 amino acids. CDR3 protein: CASSDWTGFEKLFF. As DNA, the CDR3 is TGTGCCAGCAGTGATTGGACAGGGTTTGAAAAACTGTTTTTT.

For the CDR3, the DNA is TGTGCCAGCAGCCCGGCAGGGGGGACTGAAGCTTTCTTT. Protein sequence: CASSPAGGTEAFF. The chain couples TRBV4-2 to TRBJ1-1; 7 bases are a match to TRBD1. Germline assignment: CDR1 LGHNA and CDR2 YNFKEQ. This CDR3 has 13 residues. The ends lost 4 bases at V and 5 bases at J; junction bases unmatched: 4.

This rearrangement joins TRBV28 to TRBJ2-1, with D hard to call. This CDR3 region has 13 residues. Germline loops: CDR1 MDHEN, CDR2 SYDVKM. Between the trimmed V and J ends, which lost 5 bases and 9 bases, there was a span of 14 bases. CDR3 amino acids: CASSIHPIAEQFF. The DNA for the CDR3 is TGTGCCAGCAGTATCCACCCTATAGCTGAGCAGTTCTTC.

The V and J genes are TRBV29-1 and TRBJ1-2, with D perhaps matching TRBD1 (6 bases). Trimming shortened V by 2 bases and J by 7 bases, and 14 bases separated the two germline ends. This CDR3 comprises 13 residues. Germline V lookup: CDR1 SQVTM, CDR2 ANQGSEA. CDR3 bases: TGCAGCGTTGAATGGGGGGGACACGTTGGCTACACCTTC. This encodes CSVEWGGHVGYTF.

The V and J genes are TRBV10-2 and TRBJ2-1; 7 nucleotides match TRBD2. The V segment lost 5 bases and the J segment 0 bases; nucleotides outside the gene matches: 4. The CDR3 totals 15 residues. The germline CDR1 and CDR2 sequences are WSHSY and SAAADI. The CDR3 sequence is CASSSAGSSYNEQFF. CDR3 sequence (DNA): TGCGCCAGCAGTTCAGCGGGGAGCTCCTACAATGAGCAGTTCTTC.

The V call is TRBV7-3, the J call TRBJ2-1, with 10 bases identical to TRBD2. The CDR3 is 16 amino acids. With 2 bases clipped from V and 7 bases from J, the junction kept 8 bases outside the gene matches. Germline-derived CDR1 and CDR2 are SGHTA and FQGTGA. Here the CDR3 reads CASSLSLLAGVNEQFF. The CDR3 region has the DNA TGTGCCAGCAGCTTATCTTTGCTAGCGGGAGTTAATGAGCAGTTCTTC.

This chain links TRBV28 with TRBJ2-5, with 9 nucleotides matching TRBD1. CDR1 MDHEN and CDR2 SYDVKM come from the germline V gene. J was trimmed by 4 bases and V by 5 bases; bases with no gene match: 5. CDR3 size: 14 residues. In nucleotides, the CDR3 is TGTGCCAGCAGTGGTGACAGGGGGGGAGAGACCCAGTACTTC. Translation: CASSGDRGGETQYF.

V gene TRBV7-9 combines with J gene TRBJ2-5; 8 nucleotides agree with TRBD1. Germline V CDR1 and CDR2: SEHNR, FQNEAQ (reference sequence). CDR3 length equals 16 residues. J gave up 9 bases and V 5 bases, and 17 bases lay outside the gene matches. CDR3 protein: CASSLNTEGQGRAQYF. The CDR3 DNA is TGTGCCAGCAGCCTAAACACGGAAGGACAGGGCCGGGCCCAGTACTTC.

The V and J genes are TRBV7-2 and TRBJ2-1; D unresolved. Deletions cut 5 bases from V and 4 bases from J, with 6 bases between. Germline CDR1 is SGHTA and CDR2 is FQGNSA. The CDR3 is made up of 12 amino acids. The CDR3 coding sequence is TGTGCCAGCAGCCCTCTGTACAATGAGCAGTTCTTC. Translated: CASSPLYNEQFF.

The genes are TRBV5-4 and TRBJ2-7, with 8 bases aligning to TRBD2. With V trimmed by 4 bases and J by 2 bases, 8 bases remained unmatched. There are 15 residues in the CDR3. Germline lookup yields CDR1 SGHNT and CDR2 YYREEE (reference sequence). Here the CDR3 DNA reads TGTGCCAGCAGCCCGTCCGGGACTAGAACCTACGAGCAGTACTTC. The encoded protein is CASSPSGTRTYEQYF.